The TCR beta chain described here comes from a study of graft-versus-host responses after intestinal transplantation. This clone was found once. Libraries were prepared by immunoSEQ multiplex PCR; TCRdb keeps only in-frame clonotypes and omits some of them. The repertoire holds 25,000 to 30,000 clones, with more than 85% as singletons. This CDR3 contains 14 residues. V lost 6 bases, J lost 2 bases, and 13 bases lay in between. Germline V gene lookup returns CDR1 MNHNS and CDR2 SASEGT. The specimen comprised PBMCs, sampled 18 days after transplant. The J gene is TRBJ2-5, the V gene TRBV6-1; no firm D call. This clonotype was obtained from a human patient who received an intestinal transplant, so some T cells may come from the graft donor. In DNA, the CDR3 is TGTGCCAGCAGCGCCTTCACACCTCAAGAGACCCAGTACTTC. Translation gives CASSAFTPQETQYF.